The entry below gives a single T cell receptor beta chain sequence along with its context. One to two pinch biopsies were taken from the rectum during colonoscopy. The data belong to a study of pediatric ulcerative colitis. Sequencing depth was up to 500,000 reads per sample. Clones were sequenced by immunoSEQ multiplex PCR, and TCRdb holds only the in-frame ones, with some missing. The repertoire holds tens of thousands of clones, with around 73% as singletons. This receptor was identified in a boy aged 5 to 17 with moderate ulcerative colitis. Sequencing input: gut tissue.

CDR3 nucleotides: TGCGCCAGCAGCTTTAGCAGGGATGGGTACGAGCAGTACTTC. Its protein is CASSFSRDGYEQYF. The chain has TRBV5-1 and TRBJ2-7; tentatively, D is TRBD1 (5 bases). Germline V gene sequence: CDR1 SGHRS, CDR2 YFSETQ. V lost 2 bases and J lost 4, with 13 bases in between. The length of the CDR3 is 14 residues.